Following are 16 T cell receptor beta chains from one sample sequenced in a study of early T cells in non-severe SARS-CoV-2 infection. TCRdb redid the calling of the 5' RACE reads with MiXCR, one entry per CDR3 protein. The data show 55,000 to 70,000 distinct CDR3 sequences, with around 4.6% seen just once and around 4.9% held by the top ten. Sequences were obtained from whole blood. All receptors derive from an adult who was a healthcare worker with PCR-confirmed SARS-CoV-2 infection or an uninfected control (not recorded which).

As concerns this clonotype: In this CDR3 the conserved last residue, phenylalanine or tryptophan, is missing, so a read error is likely. The chain uses TRBV29-1 and TRBJ2-3, with D unresolved. Germline CDR1 reads SQVTM; CDR2 reads ANQGSEA. The V end was cut by 1 base, the J end by 3 bases, with 17 bases between. This CDR3 region has 16 residues. The CDR3 reads CSVEGVTGVGTDTQYS. CDR3 nucleotides: TGCAGCGTTGAAGGGGTGACGGGCGTGGGGACAGATACGCAGTATTCT.

In this sample, this clonotype turned up many times. The rearrangement uses TRBV2 and TRBJ2-5; 11 bases are shared with TRBD1. The germline CDR1 and CDR2 sequences are SNHLY and FYNNEI. This CDR3 has 14 residues. The V gene end was trimmed by 7 bases and the J gene end by 3 bases; junction bases not matched to a gene: 4. The CDR3 DNA follows: TGTGCCAGCACCGGGACAGGGGGTGAAGAGACCCAGTACTTC. Translated: CASTGTGGEETQYF. Filled out from reference TRBV2 and TRBJ2-5, the complete variable domain reads EPEVTQTPSHQVTQMGQEVILRCVPISNHLYFYWYRQILGQKVEFLVSFYNNEISEKSEIFDDQFSVERPDGSNFTLKIRSTKLEDSAMYFCASTGTGGEETQYFGPGTRLLVL.

The sample holds many counts of this clonotype. This chain uses TRBV18 with TRBJ2-1, with D perhaps matching TRBD1 (5 bases). The germline V gene encodes CDR1 KGHSH and CDR2 LQKENI. The CDR3 runs to 14 residues. V was pared by 2 bases and J by 6 bases, with 11 bases between. The DNA of the CDR3 is TGTGCCAGCTCACCAGGGGCGGAGTCCAATGAGCAGTTCTTC. The encoded protein is CASSPGAESNEQFF.

This clonotype was found many times. The V call is TRBV5-5, the J call TRBJ1-5, with 8 bases identical to TRBD1. The CDR3 runs to 15 residues. The ends lost 4 bases at V and 3 bases at J; junction bases unmatched: 6. The V gene's germline CDR1 is SGHKS and CDR2 YYEKEE (reference sequence). The CDR3 region is CASSPGTGHNQPQHF. CDR3 DNA sequence: TGTGCCAGCAGCCCCGGGACAGGCCACAATCAGCCCCAGCATTTT.

This clonotype was recorded a few times. A read error may explain this, as a much larger clone is one base away. V and J are TRBV20-1 and TRBJ2-7; a weak D match, TRBD1 (6 bases). Germline assignment: CDR1 DFQATT and CDR2 SNEGSKA (reference sequence). This CDR3 contains 12 residues. Trimming took 5 bases from V and 3 from J, leaving 11 bases between them. CDR3 protein: CSAVLGGYEQYF. The CDR3 DNA is TGCAGTGCTGTGCTAGGGGGCTACGAGCAGTACTTC.

This clonotype showed up many times. V usage is TRBV10-3 and J usage is TRBJ1-5; D is uncertain. V lost 0 bases and J 4 bases, leaving 7 bases between the germline ends. CDR1 is ENHRY and CDR2 is SYGVKD in the germline V gene. This CDR3 region has 14 residues. The CDR3 loop reads CAISESEGNQPQHF. CDR3 sequence (DNA): TGTGCCATCAGTGAGTCGGAGGGAAATCAGCCCCAGCATTTT.

There are many counts of this clonotype. The chain recombines TRBV6-6 with TRBJ1-2, with D tentatively TRBD1 (6 bases). This CDR3 is built from 13 residues. CDR1 and CDR2 (germline): MNHNY, SVGAGI (reference sequence). V lost 4 bases and J 4 bases, leaving 10 bases between the germline ends. The CDR3 DNA is TGTGCCAGCAGTTTAGGGGGATCCTATGGCTACACCTTC. This sequence encodes CASSLGGSYGYTF.

This clonotype was observed a handful of times. In DNA form, the CDR3 reads TGCGCCAGCAGCATGGACAGGCTCTCCTACGAGCAGTACTTC. Residues: CASSMDRLSYEQYF. V gene TRBV5-1 combines with J gene TRBJ2-7, with TRBD1 identical over 7 bases. Germline CDR1 is SGHRS and CDR2 is YFSETQ. Trimming removed 4 bases from V and 0 bases from J; junction bases left unmatched: 4. This CDR3 has 14 amino acids.

The chain carries TRBV7-2 and TRBJ2-1; D ambiguous. The CDR3 contains 13 residues. V lost 5 bases and J lost 9, with 14 bases in between. Germline lookup yields CDR1 SGHTA and CDR2 FQGNSA. The CDR3 nucleotides read TGTGCCAGCAGCAGCCCCCCAGCCGGTGAGCAGTTCTTC. It encodes CASSSPPAGEQFF.

This chain uses TRBV12-3 or TRBV12-4 with TRBJ1-6; D unresolved. V was pared by 6 bases and J by 13 bases, with 13 bases between. The CDR3 spans 12 residues. Here the CDR3 DNA reads TGTGCCAGCAGCCTGACATCTTCGCCCCTCCACTTT. This gives the protein CASSLTSSPLHF.

In this sample, this clonotype turned up a few times. This chain joins TRBV10-3 and TRBJ2-3; D assignment may be TRBD1 or TRBD2 (5 bases each). The CDR3 consists of 17 residues. Trimming stripped 0 bases from V and 2 bases from J, with 15 bases between. CDR1 and CDR2 (germline): ENHRY, SYGVKD. The CDR3 protein is CAISESTTRGLTDTQYF. The CDR3 DNA is TGTGCCATCAGTGAGTCGACGACGAGGGGCCTCACAGATACGCAGTATTTT.

This clonotype came up a few times. The V gene is TRBV5-8, the J gene TRBJ1-4; 9 bases agree with TRBD1. Germline CDR1 is SGHTS and CDR2 is YDEGEE. After removal of 3 bases from V and 6 bases from J, the junction contained 6 bases not matched to a gene. The CDR3 extends over 15 amino acids. The CDR3 coding sequence is TGTGCCAGCAGCTCGGACAGGGGCCCGCATGAAAAACTGTTTTTT. This codes for CASSSDRGPHEKLFF.

This clonotype showed up many times. This chain links TRBV27 with TRBJ2-7; possibly TRBD2 for D (6 bases). Per germline, CDR1 MNHEY and CDR2 SMNVEV (reference sequence). The CDR3 consists of 14 residues. V dropped 8 bases and J dropped 4 bases, with 18 bases sitting between them. The CDR3 nucleotides are TGTGCCAGCGGACGGGACGTCCGGGGGTACGAGCAGTACTTC. Protein product: CASGRDVRGYEQYF.

In its sample, this clonotype was seen many times. The chain's CDR3 is CASSLLGGDTGELFF. The CDR3 DNA follows: TGCGCCAGCAGCTTGCTCGGGGGAGACACCGGGGAGCTGTTTTTT. The chain has TRBV5-1 and TRBJ2-2, with D possibly being TRBD2 (6 bases). V was shortened by 1 base and J by 3 bases, with 10 bases between the two germline ends. The CDR3 spans 15 residues. The germline V gene encodes CDR1 SGHRS and CDR2 YFSETQ.

This clonotype occurred a few times. V usage is TRBV24-1 and J usage is TRBJ2-1; D unclear. V was shortened by 3 bases and J by 2 bases, with 10 bases between the two germline ends. The CDR3 sequence is 15 residues long. Germline V CDR1 and CDR2: KGHDR, SFDVKD. In DNA, the CDR3 is TGTGCCACCAGTGATGGTGGGGTGACCTACAATGAGCAGTTCTTC. Protein: CATSDGGVTYNEQFF.

This clonotype showed up many times. The chain recombines TRBV20-1 with TRBJ2-7; no reliable D call. CDR3 length: 10 residues. Trimming shortened V by 4 bases and J by 7 bases, and 8 bases separated the two germline ends. Germline-derived CDR1 and CDR2 are DFQATT and SNEGSKA (reference sequence). CDR3 bases: TGCAGTGCTAAGGTTGTGGAGCAGTACTTC. Translating it yields CSAKVVEQYF.